The 30 T cell receptor beta chains listed next were all sequenced from one sample in a study of blood T cell repertoires in COVID-19. The assay was immunoSEQ multiplex PCR, and TCRdb's table has in-frame clones only and misses some. The sample carries about 74,000 clones, about 84% recorded once. Sequencing input: peripheral blood. The receptors stem from a human donor in a cohort sampled during active COVID-19.

The rearrangement joins TRBV11-2 to TRBJ2-7, with TRBD1 matching 8 bases. Germline V gene sequence: CDR1 SGHAT, CDR2 FQNNGV. The CDR3 extends over 14 amino acids. Trimming removed 5 bases from V and 3 bases from J; junction bases left unmatched: 6. The CDR3 spells CASSTPTGDYEQYF. The CDR3 nucleotides are TGTGCCAGCAGCACCCCGACAGGGGACTACGAGCAGTACTTC.

This clone was found once. The V gene is TRBV6-6, the J gene TRBJ2-1; 7 bases align to TRBD2. The V gene end was trimmed by 6 bases and the J gene end by 7 bases; junction bases not matched to a gene: 12. Germline values: CDR1 MNHNY, CDR2 SVGAGI (reference sequence). The CDR3 is 15 residues long. CDR3 coding DNA: TGTGCCAGCAGAAAGACTAGCAGCTCAGGGAATGAGCAGTTCTTC. Protein sequence: CASRKTSSSGNEQFF.

V gene TRBV6-6 combines with J gene TRBJ2-1; unclear D gene. Germline V gene data show CDR1 as MNHNY and CDR2 as SVGAGI (reference sequence). The CDR3 is 15 amino acids. V was pared by 0 bases and J by 4 bases, with 10 bases between. The chain's CDR3 is CASSYSIPTYNEQFF. CDR3 in DNA: TGTGCCAGCAGTTACTCGATCCCTACGTACAATGAGCAGTTCTTC.

This rearrangement joins TRBV7-6 to TRBJ2-5; 9 positions match TRBD2. Germline V gives CDR1 SGHVS, CDR2 FNYEAQ. With V trimmed by 2 bases and J by 4 bases, 11 bases remained unmatched. The CDR3 is made up of 17 amino acids. The CDR3 DNA follows: TGTGCCAGCAGCTTACTAGCGGGAAGGGTTAGGGCAGAGACCCAGTACTTC. Translation: CASSLLAGRVRAETQYF.

This clone was observed a handful of times. The rearrangement joins TRBV6-5 to TRBJ1-4, with 8 bases fitting TRBD1. Germline V gene data show CDR1 as MNHEY and CDR2 as SVGAGI. The CDR3 extends over 15 amino acids. The V and J ends lost 4 bases and 5 bases, in that order; junction bases with no gene match: 6. The CDR3 protein is CASSFQTGVNEKLFF. Here the CDR3 DNA reads TGTGCCAGCAGTTTCCAGACAGGGGTAAATGAAAAACTGTTTTTT.

The chain combines TRBV30 with TRBJ2-7, with D possibly TRBD2 on 6 matching bases. V was cut by 3 bases and J by 2 bases, with 8 bases left in between. CDR1 and CDR2 from the germline V gene are GTSNPN and SVGIG (reference sequence). This CDR3 is 12 amino acids long. The CDR3 DNA is TGTGCCTGGAGCGGAGGGACCTACGAGCAGTACTTC. Amino acid sequence: CAWSGGTYEQYF. Full variable domain (outside the CDR3, taken from reference TRBV30 and TRBJ2-7): SQTIHQWPATLVQPVGSPLSLECTVEGTSNPNLYWYRQAAGRGLQLLFYSVGIGQISSEVPQNLSASRPQDRQFILSSKKLLLSDSGFYLCAWSGGTYEQYFGPGTRLTVT.

This sequence joins TRBV6-5 and TRBJ2-7; TRBD2 matches 8 bases. Germline V CDR1 and CDR2: MNHEY, SVGAGI. The CDR3 is made up of 15 amino acids. V shed 4 bases, J shed 0 bases, and the junction held 5 bases outside the gene matches. This chain's CDR3 is CASSSTSGSSYEQYF. The CDR3 DNA follows: TGTGCCAGCAGTTCCACTAGCGGCAGCTCCTACGAGCAGTACTTC.

Here the CDR3 reads CATSRGDGTTGGVNRQPQHF. In DNA, the CDR3 is TGTGCCACCAGCAGAGGGGACGGGACTACGGGAGGAGTAAATAGGCAGCCCCAGCATTTT. This rearrangement joins TRBV15 to TRBJ1-5; possibly TRBD1 for D (5 bases). Trimming stripped 1 base from V and 7 bases from J, with 29 bases between. Germline CDR1 and CDR2: LNHNV and YYDKDF (reference sequence). CDR3 length equals 20 residues.

The genes are TRBV7-8 and TRBJ2-7, with unresolved D. CDR3 length equals 13 residues. Germline lookup yields CDR1 SGHVS and CDR2 FQNEAQ. Trimming removed 5 bases from V and 6 bases from J, with 14 bases in between. The CDR3 sequence is CASSNPQLVEQYF. DNA for the CDR3: TGTGCCAGCAGCAATCCCCAACTGGTCGAGCAGTACTTC.

This clone was detected only a few times. The V gene is TRBV18, the J gene TRBJ2-5; 11 positions match TRBD2. Germline V lookup: CDR1 KGHSH, CDR2 LQKENI. Trimming at V came to 1 base and at J to 4 bases, leaving 2 bases not matched to a gene. The CDR3 is 15 amino acids. Here the CDR3 DNA reads TGTGCCAGCTCACCACTAGCGGGAGGGACAGAGACCCAGTACTTC. Its protein is CASSPLAGGTETQYF.

V is TRBV11-2 and J is TRBJ2-5; possible D gene TRBD1, 6 bases. Trimming shortened V by 5 bases and J by 3 bases, and 10 bases separated the two germline ends. Germline V lookup: CDR1 SGHAT, CDR2 FQNNGV. The CDR3 runs 13 residues. CDR3 amino acids: CASSPPGEETQYF. CDR3 bases: TGTGCCAGCAGCCCCCCAGGGGAAGAGACCCAGTACTTC.

In nucleotides, the CDR3 is TGTGCCAGCAGCCTAAGTTCAACCGAGCAGTACTTC. This encodes CASSLSSTEQYF. This chain joins TRBV11-2 and TRBJ2-7; D gene uncertain. The CDR3 length is 12 residues. The V and J ends lost 5 bases and 6 bases respectively, with 11 bases between them. CDR1 is SGHAT and CDR2 is FQNNGV in the germline V gene.

The rearrangement uses TRBV18 and TRBJ1-6, with 9 bases fitting TRBD1. Trimming at V came to 6 bases and at J to 5 bases, leaving 5 bases not matched to a gene. CDR1 is KGHSH and CDR2 is LQKENI in the germline V gene. The CDR3 spans 15 residues. This CDR3 reads CASSPRTGDNSPLHF. The CDR3 nucleotides are TGTGCCAGCTCCCCTAGGACAGGGGATAATTCACCCCTCCACTTT.

The sample holds a few counts of this clone. The chain carries TRBV6-5 and TRBJ1-4; 9 nucleotides line up with TRBD1. The CDR3 length is 15 residues. With V trimmed by 2 bases and J by 7 bases, 5 bases remained unmatched. Looked up from germline, CDR1 is MNHEY and CDR2 is SVGAGI. The CDR3 nucleotides read TGTGCCAGCAGTTACGGGACAGGGTTGGGTGAAAAACTGTTTTTT. It translates to CASSYGTGLGEKLFF.

This clone was detected only a few times. The chain has TRBV6-5 and TRBJ2-7, with D possibly TRBD2 on 6 matching bases. CDR1 and CDR2 (germline): MNHEY, SVGAGI. Trimming took 8 bases from V and 0 from J, leaving 8 bases between them. The CDR3 runs to 12 residues. As DNA, the CDR3 is TGTGCCAGCCACGGGGGCTCCTACGAGCAGTACTTC. This translates into CASHGGSYEQYF.

The rearrangement links TRBV10-3 to TRBJ1-4; D remains ambiguous. Germline CDR1 is ENHRY and CDR2 is SYGVKD. The germline V and J ends were trimmed by 0 bases and 3 bases, with 11 bases remaining between them. The CDR3 loop spans 16 amino acids. The chain's CDR3 is CAISESWAEPNEKLFF. The CDR3 nucleotides read TGTGCCATCAGTGAGTCGTGGGCAGAGCCTAATGAAAAACTGTTTTTT.

This chain uses TRBV4-1 with TRBJ2-5; the D gene is possibly TRBD1 (5 bases). The V gene lost 5 bases and the J gene lost 3 bases, with 19 bases spanning the gap. The CDR3 extends over 16 amino acids. Germline V gene data show CDR1 as MGHRA and CDR2 as YSYEKL. The CDR3 is CASSGAGFLFEETQYF. The CDR3 DNA reads as TGCGCCAGCAGCGGCGCAGGGTTTTTGTTCGAAGAGACCCAGTACTTC.

In this sample, this clone turned up a few times. This CDR3 is CASSDQQGNNEQFF. The CDR3 DNA sequence: TGCGCCAGCAGCGATCAACAGGGAAACAATGAGCAGTTCTTC. This rearrangement joins TRBV5-1 to TRBJ2-1; a possible D gene is TRBD1 (6 bases). The CDR3 is 14 amino acids. Germline CDR1 reads SGHRS; CDR2 reads YFSETQ. With 4 bases removed from V and 5 bases from J, the gap between germline ends came to 13 bases.

This chain links TRBV2 with TRBJ2-3; D ambiguous. The CDR3 has 13 amino acids. Trimming stripped 3 bases from V and 9 bases from J, with 13 bases between. CDR1 and CDR2 from the germline V gene are SNHLY and FYNNEI. CDR3 in amino acids: CASSDTLSPTQYF. CDR3 nucleotides: TGTGCCAGCAGTGATACCCTAAGTCCCACGCAGTATTTT.

This rearrangement joins TRBV4-3 to TRBJ2-7; TRBD2 matches 9 bases. Germline assignment: CDR1 LGHNA and CDR2 YSLEER. CDR3 size: 15 residues. Germline trimming cut 6 bases from V and 0 bases from J; bases unmatched to any gene: 6. The CDR3 coding sequence is TGCGCCAGCAGGGCGCGACTAGCGGCCTCCTACGAGCAGTACTTC. Protein sequence: CASRARLAASYEQYF.

CDR3 coding DNA: TGTGCCAGCAGCCCTGGACAGGGGGCGGGAGAGACCCAGTACTTC. Encoded protein: CASSPGQGAGETQYF. This chain links TRBV27 with TRBJ2-5, with TRBD1 matching over 11 bases. The CDR3 covers 15 residues. Trimming at V came to 6 bases and at J to 4 bases, leaving 7 bases not matched to a gene. Per germline, CDR1 MNHEY and CDR2 SMNVEV (reference sequence).

This clone was observed a single time. This rearrangement joins TRBV2 to TRBJ2-7; D is possibly TRBD2 (7 bases). The V gene lost 0 bases and the J gene lost 3 bases, with 18 bases spanning the gap. This CDR3 spans 17 amino acids. Germline CDR1 reads SNHLY; CDR2 reads FYNNEI. CDR3 nucleotides: TGTGCCAGCAGTGAAGCAGGGGGGGGGCCTAGAGGCTACGAGCAGTACTTC. Protein: CASSEAGGGPRGYEQYF.

V is TRBV5-1 and J is TRBJ1-4; TRBD1 aligns across 8 bases. CDR1 SGHRS and CDR2 YFSETQ come from the germline V gene. The CDR3 runs 15 residues. V gave up 4 bases and J gave up 7 bases; unmatched junction bases: 9. The CDR3 region is CASSGRQGSIEKLFF. Here the CDR3 DNA reads TGCGCCAGCAGCGGCCGACAGGGGTCGATTGAAAAACTGTTTTTT.

The chain joins TRBV5-1 to TRBJ2-7; no clear D. V was trimmed by 4 bases and J by 2 bases, leaving 10 bases between them. This CDR3 has 13 amino acids. Germline assignment: CDR1 SGHRS and CDR2 YFSETQ. In DNA, the CDR3 is TGCGCCAGCAGCCTCGGGTCAACCTACGAGCAGTACTTC. This gives the protein CASSLGSTYEQYF.

The chain links TRBV18 to TRBJ2-3; 7 bases are a match to TRBD1. The CDR3 length is 17 residues. Germline V gene data show CDR1 as KGHSH and CDR2 as LQKENI. With V trimmed by 1 base and J by 0 bases, 7 bases remained unmatched. The CDR3: CASSPRRTGASTDTQYF. As DNA, the CDR3 is TGTGCCAGCTCACCACGCAGGACAGGCGCTAGCACAGATACGCAGTATTTT.

The chain is built from TRBV7-2 and TRBJ2-7, with TRBD1 matching over 9 bases. CDR1 is SGHTA and CDR2 is FQGNSA in the germline V gene. This CDR3 region has 15 residues. J gave up 4 bases and V 2 bases, and 6 bases lay outside the gene matches. The CDR3 reads CASSLSPGQGYEQYF. The CDR3 DNA reads TGTGCCAGCAGCTTATCTCCGGGACAGGGTTACGAGCAGTACTTC.

The chain has TRBV15 and TRBJ2-3, with 10 bases aligning to TRBD2. With 1 base clipped from V and 1 base from J, the junction kept 8 bases outside the gene matches. The CDR3 consists of 18 residues. Germline CDR1 reads LNHNV; CDR2 reads YYDKDF (reference sequence). The CDR3 DNA follows: TGTGCCACCAGCAGAGGTCTAGCGGGAGAAGGGGGCACAGATACGCAGTATTTT. This translates into CATSRGLAGEGGTDTQYF.

The rearrangement joins TRBV21-1 to TRBJ1-1; the listed D gene, TRBD1, was not tested against the DNA. TRBV21-1 is a pseudogene. The length of the CDR3 is 18 residues. CDR3 region: CASSNSSPDRVMNTEAFF. The CDR3 DNA reads TGTGCCAGCAGCAACTCTAGCCCCGACAGGGTGATGAACACTGAAGCTTTCTTT.

V is TRBV5-1 and J is TRBJ2-1, with 8 bases identical to TRBD1. Per germline, CDR1 SGHRS and CDR2 YFSETQ. With V trimmed by 4 bases and J by 8 bases, 8 bases remained unmatched. This CDR3 has 14 residues. The CDR3 sequence: CASSPGQGEDEQFF. CDR3 DNA sequence: TGCGCCAGCAGCCCCGGACAGGGTGAGGATGAGCAGTTCTTC. The variable domain in full, with the rest retrieved from reference TRBV5-1 and TRBJ2-1, is KAGVTQTPRYLIKTRGQQVTLSCSPISGHRSVSWYQQTPGQGLQFLFEYFSETQRNKGNFPGRFSGRQFSNSRSEMNVSTLELGDSALYLCASSPGQGEDEQFFGPGTRLTVL.

V and J are TRBV5-4 and TRBJ1-4, with a weak D call TRBD1 (6 bases). This CDR3 has 15 amino acids. Germline V gene data show CDR1 as SGHNT and CDR2 as YYREEE (reference sequence). V was clipped by 5 bases and J by 6 bases, with 17 bases between them. DNA of the CDR3: TGTGCCAGCAGTCCGAGGGGGGGGCCTGATGAAAAACTGTTTTTT. It is translated as CASSPRGGPDEKLFF. The variable domain in full, completed from reference TRBV5-4 and TRBJ1-4, reads ETGVTQSPTHLIKTRGQQVTLRCSSQSGHNTVSWYQQALGQGPQFIFQYYREEENGRGNFPPRFSGLQFPNYSSELNVNALELDDSALYLCASSPRGGPDEKLFFGSGTQLSVL.